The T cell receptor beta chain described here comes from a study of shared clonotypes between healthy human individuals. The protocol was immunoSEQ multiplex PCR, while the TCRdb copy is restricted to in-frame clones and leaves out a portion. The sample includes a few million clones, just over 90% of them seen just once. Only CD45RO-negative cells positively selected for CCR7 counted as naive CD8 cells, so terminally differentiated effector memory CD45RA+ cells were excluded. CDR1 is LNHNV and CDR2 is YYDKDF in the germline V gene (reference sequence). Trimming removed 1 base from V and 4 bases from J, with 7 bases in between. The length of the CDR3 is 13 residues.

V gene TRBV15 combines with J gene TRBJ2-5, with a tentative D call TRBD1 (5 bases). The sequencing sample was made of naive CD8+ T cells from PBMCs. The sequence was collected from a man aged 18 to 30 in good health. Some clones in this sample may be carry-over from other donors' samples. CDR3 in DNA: TGTGCCACCAGCAGAGGTAGGGGAGAGACCCAGTACTTC. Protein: CATSRGRGETQYF.